This T cell receptor beta chain was obtained from a study of response to subunit inactivated influenza vaccine. TCRdb re-called the RT-PCR reads through MiXCR, storing one row per CDR3 protein. Of about 480,000 distinct CDR3 sequences in the sample, 9.5% to 13% were seen once. Turning to this clonotype: Its antigen is unidentified.

The CDR3 runs 13 residues. CDR1 is SQVTM and CDR2 is ANQGSEA in the germline V gene. Trimming removed 7 bases from V and 3 bases from J; junction bases left unmatched: 6. The study's findings and limits: After each seasonal influenza vaccination, few new T cells are recruited, the authors suggested.

The clonotype comes from a man between 50 and 59 years old who received an inactivated influenza vaccine. The material was PBMCs from blood, obtained about 6 weeks after vaccination. J is TRBJ2-5 and V is TRBV29-1, with 9 bases aligning to TRBD2. DNA of the CDR3: TGCAGCGCGACCGGGACTAGCAAAGAGACCCAGTACTTC. Translation: CSATGTSKETQYF.